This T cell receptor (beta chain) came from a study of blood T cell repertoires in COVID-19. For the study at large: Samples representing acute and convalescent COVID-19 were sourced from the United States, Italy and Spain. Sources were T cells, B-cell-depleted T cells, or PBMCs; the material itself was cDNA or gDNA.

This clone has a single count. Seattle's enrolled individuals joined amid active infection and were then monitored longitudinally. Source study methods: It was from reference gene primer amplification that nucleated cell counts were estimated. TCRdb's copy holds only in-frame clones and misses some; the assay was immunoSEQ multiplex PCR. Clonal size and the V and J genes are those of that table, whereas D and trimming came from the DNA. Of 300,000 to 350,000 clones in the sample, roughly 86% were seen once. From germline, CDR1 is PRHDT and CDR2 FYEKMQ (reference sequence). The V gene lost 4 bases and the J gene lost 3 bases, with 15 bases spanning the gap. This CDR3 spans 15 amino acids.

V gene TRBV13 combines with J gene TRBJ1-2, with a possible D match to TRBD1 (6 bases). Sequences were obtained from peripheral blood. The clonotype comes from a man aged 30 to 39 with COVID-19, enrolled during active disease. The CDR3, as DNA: TGTGCCAGCAGCTCAAGCGGACAGAGCGACTATGGCTACACCTTC. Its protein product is CASSSSGQSDYGYTF.